These T cell receptor beta chains were read from a single sample in a study of cytomegalovirus exposure and HLA in healthy donors. Repertoires were generated with immunoSEQ multiplex PCR, while TCRdb's copy carries only in-frame clones and drops some. The data hold some 170,000 clones, with approximately 84% observed a single time. The sequencing sample was made of PBMCs. All receptors derive from a man aged 25 to 45 in good health and CMV-seropositive. Each CDR3 is given with its conserved first and last residue. D genes are given only for firm matches. Size values are once, few and many counts, or a class for expanded clones, and some rows have none.

D: TRBD1
length: 15
V: TRBV5-8
J: TRBJ1-2
size: NA
DNA: TGTGCCAGCAGCCGACGGCTGACAGGGAACTATGGCTACACCTTC
CDR3: CASSRRLTGNYGYTF

D: TRBD1
length: 14
V: TRBV28
J: TRBJ1-1
size: NA
DNA: TGTGCCAGCAGATCGGGACAGTGGAACACTGAAGCTTTCTTT
CDR3: CASRSGQWNTEAFF

D: NA
length: 16
V: TRBV9
J: TRBJ1-1
size: once
DNA: TGTGCCAGCAGCGAGGTAGGGGGGGTAGGGAACACTGAAGCTTTCTTT
CDR3: CASSEVGGVGNTEAFF

D: TRBD1
length: 12
V: TRBV5-5
J: TRBJ1-2
size: few
DNA: TGTGCCAGCAGCCGGGACAGCTATGGCTACACCTTC
CDR3: CASSRDSYGYTF

D: TRBD1
length: 16
V: TRBV16
J: TRBJ1-1
size: NA
DNA: TGTGCCAGCAGCCAATCCTTAGGGGGCTTGGGCACTGAAGCTTTCTTT
CDR3: CASSQSLGGLGTEAFF

D: TRBD1
length: 14
V: TRBV4-1
J: TRBJ2-3
size: NA
DNA: TGCGCCAGCAGCTTACAGGGGGCCACGGATACGCAGTATTTT
CDR3: CASSLQGATDTQYF

D: TRBD1
length: 18
V: TRBV9
J: TRBJ1-4
size: NA
DNA: TGTGCCAGCAGCGTAGGCGAGTCAGGGGGAGCAACTAATGAAAAACTGTTTTTT
CDR3: CASSVGESGGATNEKLFF

D: NA
length: 14
V: TRBV7-3
J: TRBJ2-6
size: NA
DNA: TGTGCCAGCAGCCCCGGCGGGCGGGCCAACGTCCTGACTTTC
CDR3: CASSPGGRANVLTF

D: NA
length: 13
V: TRBV10-1
J: TRBJ2-1
size: NA
DNA: TGCGCCAGCAGTGAGTCCAGATACAATGAGCAGTTCTTC
CDR3: CASSESRYNEQFF

D: TRBD1
length: 17
V: TRBV9
J: TRBJ1-2
size: NA
DNA: TGTGCCAGCAGCGTAAGGGCGACAGGGGTGGTAAACTATGGCTACACCTTC
CDR3: CASSVRATGVVNYGYTF

D: TRBD1
length: 16
V: TRBV11-2
J: TRBJ1-1
size: NA
DNA: TGTGCCAGCAGCCGACCACAGGGGTCTGGGAACACTGAAGCTTTCTTT
CDR3: CASSRPQGSGNTEAFF

D: NA
length: 13
V: TRBV28
J: TRBJ2-7
size: once
DNA: TGTGCCAGCAGTCTCAGCTCCGGGGACGAGCAGTACTTC
CDR3: CASSLSSGDEQYF

D: NA
length: 12
V: TRBV5-5
J: TRBJ2-1
size: NA
DNA: TGTGCCAGCAGCTTCAGCTACAATGAGCAGTTCTTC
CDR3: CASSFSYNEQFF

D: TRBD1
length: 15
V: TRBV12-5
J: TRBJ1-1
size: NA
DNA: TGTGCTAGTGGTCCCGCAGGGGGAAGGAGCACTGAAGCTTTCTTT
CDR3: CASGPAGGRSTEAFF

D: TRBD1
length: 15
V: TRBV18
J: TRBJ1-2
size: NA
DNA: TGTGCCAGCTCACCTGGGCAGGGGGAGTTCTATGGCTACACCTTC
CDR3: CASSPGQGEFYGYTF

D: TRBD1
length: 17
V: TRBV7-6
J: TRBJ1-3
size: NA
DNA: TGTGCCAGCAGCTTACAATCATACAGGGGTAGAGGAAACACCATATATTTT
CDR3: CASSLQSYRGRGNTIYF